This T cell receptor (beta chain) appears in the sequencing data of a study of blood T cell repertoires in COVID-19. In the study overall: PBMCs, B-cell-depleted T cells, or T cells provided the cDNA or gDNA that made up the material.

CDR3 length equals 13 residues. Trimming left V 10 bases short and J 3 bases short, with 16 bases between. In germline, CDR1 is SNHLY, CDR2 FYNNEI. The table came from immunoSEQ multiplex PCR; TCRdb's copy has only in-frame clones and leaves some out. This table holds 200,000 to 250,000 clones, approximately 86% found once. Input material: PBMCs or T cells enriched from blood (not recorded which). This receptor was identified in a woman aged 45-65 years who had recovered from COVID-19. The chain recombines TRBV2 with TRBJ2-7, with D hard to call. The CDR3 nucleotides read TGTGCCACCTCCATGGGCTACTTCTACGAGCAGTACTTC. This codes for CATSMGYFYEQYF.